These 15 T cell receptor beta chains were sequenced from one sample in a study of blood T cells in healthy people across ages. For the second PCR, which ran for about 6 to 11 cycles, a sample-barcoded 5' primer and a J-beta primer mix were used. One entry per CDR3 protein, called by TCRdb with MiXCR from the 5' RACE reads. The table has 1 million to 1.2 million distinct CDR3 sequences, 30% to 40% seen once. The sequenced material came from blood. Receptors were obtained from a man younger than 30 in good health.

This chain uses TRBV20-1 with TRBJ2-1; the match to TRBD2 covers 7 bases. V lost 1 base, J lost 3 bases, and 12 bases stayed unmatched. The germline V gene encodes CDR1 DFQATT and CDR2 SNEGSKA (reference sequence). The CDR3 consists of 17 residues. CDR3 DNA: TGCAGTGCTAGAGTCCCTAGCGGACCCTCGCACTACAATGAGCAGTTCTTC. Its protein product is CSARVPSGPSHYNEQFF.

This clonotype was found once. The genes are TRBV11-2 and TRBJ1-4; maybe TRBD1 (6 bases). V was trimmed by 5 bases and J by 4 bases, leaving 14 bases between them. The CDR3 has 15 residues. CDR1 is SGHAT and CDR2 is FQNNGV in the germline V gene. CDR3 residues: CASSTRRGLNEKLFF. CDR3 DNA: TGTGCCAGCAGCACCCGACGGGGGCTTAATGAAAAACTGTTTTTT.

In its sample, this clonotype was seen a few times. The chain recombines TRBV2 with TRBJ2-7; D is tentatively TRBD1 or TRBD2 (5 bases each). Germline V lookup: CDR1 SNHLY, CDR2 FYNNEI. There are 12 residues in the CDR3. Trimming stripped 11 bases from V and 7 bases from J, with 18 bases between. As DNA, the CDR3 is TGTGCCTCCAGGGACGACTACAATGAGCAGTACTTC. This encodes CASRDDYNEQYF. Full variable domain (remainder filled in from reference TRBV2 and TRBJ2-7): EPEVTQTPSHQVTQMGQEVILRCVPISNHLYFYWYRQILGQKVEFLVSFYNNEISEKSEIFDDQFSVERPDGSNFTLKIRSTKLEDSAMYFCASRDDYNEQYFGPGTRLTVT.

In its sample, this clonotype was seen a few times. The V gene is TRBV7-9, the J gene TRBJ2-3; D unclear. Trimming took off 1 base at V and 1 base at J, with 9 bases between the two ends. This CDR3 is 15 amino acids long. Germline assignment: CDR1 SEHNR and CDR2 FQNEAQ (reference sequence). The CDR3: CASSLEVSRTDTQYF. The CDR3 nucleotides are TGTGCCAGCAGCTTAGAGGTCAGCCGCACAGATACGCAGTATTTT.

The rearrangement links TRBV29-1 to TRBJ1-1; D remains ambiguous. The CDR3 spans 13 residues. Germline V CDR1 and CDR2: SQVTM, ANQGSEA. V was pared by 6 bases and J by 1 base, with 12 bases between. The CDR3 region is CSVERTENTEAFF. CDR3 sequence (DNA): TGCAGCGTAGAACGGACGGAGAACACTGAAGCTTTCTTT.

The table lists this clonotype with many counts. The V and J genes are TRBV7-2 and TRBJ2-3; 8 bases fit TRBD1. The CDR3 is 16 residues long. J lost 2 bases, V lost 0 bases, and 4 bases had no gene match. Germline-derived CDR1 and CDR2 are SGHTA and FQGNSA. Written as DNA, the CDR3 is TGTGCCAGCAGCTTAGCCGGGACAGGAGTCACAGATACGCAGTATTTT. Translated: CASSLAGTGVTDTQYF.

The rearrangement links TRBV20-1 to TRBJ1-1; the match to TRBD1 covers 9 bases. Losses at the gene ends were 5 bases for V and 6 bases for J; bases not matched to a gene: 10. From germline, CDR1 is DFQATT and CDR2 SNEGSKA (reference sequence). CDR3 size: 14 residues. CDR3 region: CSAPSGQGLAEAFF. The DNA for the CDR3 is TGCAGTGCTCCATCGGGACAGGGACTAGCTGAAGCTTTCTTT.

In this sample, this clonotype turned up a few times. The chain employs TRBV2 and TRBJ1-2, with D possibly matching TRBD1 (5 bases). The CDR3 spans 13 residues. Germline V CDR1 and CDR2: SNHLY, FYNNEI. V lost 6 bases, J lost 5 bases, and 13 bases lay in between. DNA of the CDR3: TGTGCCAGCAGCGTAAGGGGAGAGTATGGCTACACCTTC. Its translation: CASSVRGEYGYTF.

This chain connects TRBV6-6 to TRBJ1-1; unclear D gene. Germline V gives CDR1 MNHNY, CDR2 SVGAGI (reference sequence). The CDR3 loop spans 17 amino acids. Trimming removed 4 bases at V and 4 bases at J, with 22 bases between. This CDR3 reads CASSSLGELRVGTEAFF. CDR3 in DNA: TGTGCCAGCAGTTCTCTTGGGGAGCTAAGGGTGGGCACTGAAGCTTTCTTT.

This sequence joins TRBV2 and TRBJ1-2, with 7 positions matching TRBD1. CDR1 and CDR2 (germline): SNHLY, FYNNEI. With 9 bases clipped from V and 2 bases from J, the junction kept 3 bases outside the gene matches. The CDR3 runs 12 residues. The CDR3 DNA follows: TGTGCCAGTACAGGGGCGAACTATGGCTACACCTTC. As protein: CASTGANYGYTF.

The V gene is TRBV30, the J gene TRBJ2-1, with no clear D. Trimming took 3 bases from V and 5 from J, leaving 2 bases between them. This CDR3 has 10 amino acids. Germline CDR1 is GTSNPN and CDR2 is SVGIG (reference sequence). CDR3: CAWSNNEQFF. The CDR3 nucleotides read TGTGCCTGGAGCAACAATGAGCAGTTCTTC.

This clonotype has just a few counts. The CDR3 region is CASSERKAMGYTF. CDR3 DNA sequence: TGTGCCAGCAGTGAACGTAAGGCCATGGGCTACACCTTC. The chain combines TRBV2 with TRBJ1-2; D call uncertain. The CDR3 is 13 residues long. Trimming took off 2 bases at V and 8 bases at J, with 12 bases between the two ends. Germline V gene data show CDR1 as SNHLY and CDR2 as FYNNEI.

The chain joins TRBV13 to TRBJ1-2, with TRBD1 as a possible D gene (6 bases). Trimming removed 4 bases from V and 4 bases from J, with 25 bases in between. Germline V gene lookup returns CDR1 PRHDT and CDR2 FYEKMQ (reference sequence). The CDR3 totals 18 residues. The CDR3 sequence: CASSSPGQTESSFYGYTF. As DNA, the CDR3 is TGTGCCAGCAGCTCGCCCGGACAGACTGAATCTAGTTTCTATGGCTACACCTTC.

This clonotype has just one count. An end of the junction differs from the germline gene, which may be a read error. This rearrangement joins TRBV5-1 to TRBJ2-1; no reliable D call. Germline V gene sequence: CDR1 SGHRS, CDR2 YFSETQ. The CDR3 is 12 amino acids. CDR3 sequence: CTSSFRCQVQFF. The CDR3 bases are TGCACCAGCAGCTTCCGCTGTCAAGTCCAGTTCTTC.

The table lists this clonotype with a few counts. The rearrangement links TRBV14 to TRBJ2-3; 7 bases map to TRBD2. J gave up 6 bases and V 4 bases, and 22 bases lay outside the gene matches. CDR1 is SGHDN, CDR2 FVKESK, per germline. CDR3 size: 19 residues. CDR3 DNA sequence: TGTGCCAGCAGCCGGACGACGGGGAGGGGCTCGAAACGAATTGATACGCAGTATTTT. Protein sequence: CASSRTTGRGSKRIDTQYF.